A single count supports the clone carrying this T cell receptor (beta chain). Using immunoSEQ multiplex PCR, the repertoire was profiled, and TCRdb retains in-frame clones only, with some absent. The sample consists of about 87,000 clones, 94% of them appearing once. These data come from a study of siplizumab effects on memory and regulatory T cells. This CDR3 is built from 13 residues. Germline assignment: CDR1 KGHSH and CDR2 LQKENI. V was shortened by 1 base and J by 5 bases, with 6 bases between the two germline ends. The source material was non-Treg CD4+ T cells sorted from blood. The TCR comes from a human donor in good health. This chain connects TRBV18 to TRBJ2-1; D not certain. The DNA for the CDR3 is TGTGCCAGCTCACCACTCCTTGACAATGAGCAGTTCTTC. This translates into CASSPLLDNEQFF.